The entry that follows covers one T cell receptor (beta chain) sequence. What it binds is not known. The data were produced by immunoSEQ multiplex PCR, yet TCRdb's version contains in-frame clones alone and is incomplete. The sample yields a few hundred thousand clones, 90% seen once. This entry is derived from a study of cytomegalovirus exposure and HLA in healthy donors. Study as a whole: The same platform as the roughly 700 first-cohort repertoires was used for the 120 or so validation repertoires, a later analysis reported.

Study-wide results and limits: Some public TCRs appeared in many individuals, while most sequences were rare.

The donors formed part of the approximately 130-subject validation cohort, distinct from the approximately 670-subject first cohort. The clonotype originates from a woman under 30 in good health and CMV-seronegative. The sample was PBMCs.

The CDR3 DNA reads TGTGCCAGCAGTCCGGACAGATACAACACTGAAGCTTTCTTT. Amino acid sequence: CASSPDRYNTEAFF. The chain uses TRBV7-9 and TRBJ1-1; tentatively, D is TRBD1 (6 bases). The CDR3 runs 14 residues. CDR1 is SEHNR, CDR2 FQNEAQ, per germline (reference sequence). Trimming took off 6 bases at V and 2 bases at J, with 13 bases between the two ends.